One T cell receptor (beta chain) is described in this entry. What it binds is unknown. These data originate in a study of CD8 T cells in ankylosing spondylitis. Study-level findings and limits: Roughly eight highly homologous variants made up a TCR beta motif that seemed to typify ankylosing spondylitis blood.

This CDR3 region has 14 residues. Germline loops: CDR1 GTSNPN, CDR2 SVGIG (reference sequence). V shed 0 bases and J shed 0 bases, with 8 bases lying between them. Using its own MiXCR run on the 5' RACE reads, TCRdb lists one record per CDR3 protein. In the table there are approximately 300,000 distinct CDR3 sequences, 6.5% to 10% of which are singletons. This sequence was found in a male donor with ankylosing spondylitis. Sequenced material: blood, either unsorted or a sorted T cell fraction (not recorded which). The chain uses TRBV30 and TRBJ2-5; weak D call: TRBD2 (6 bases). CDR3 nucleotide sequence: TGTGCCTGGAGTGTTAGCGGTAACCAAGAGACCCAGTACTTC. It encodes CAWSVSGNQETQYF.